This TCR beta chain was sequenced for a study of shared clonotypes between healthy human individuals (dated by TCRdb to 2018 to 2021). About the study as a whole: Two women and a few men aged 18 to 49 years were included in the cohort. For each donor, CD4 naive and CD4 memory were each run on three plates, CD8 naive on two plates, and CD8 memory on one plate. Blood TCR repertoires of roughly five healthy adults were deeply sequenced to estimate repertoire size and the extent of clonotype sharing between individuals. Libraries were prepared and TCR repertoires were sequenced by different laboratories using diverse techniques, in order to increase sequencing depth and limit assay-specific biases. Each donor's leukapheresis produced roughly between about 0.85 and 10 billion PBMCs. The study at large found these results: Clonotypes shared by all four sorted-subset donors showed higher generation probabilities than non-shared clonotypes. Estimated clonotype richness was generally larger for naive than for memory subsets. Based on pairwise subsampling, the degree of clonotype sharing among donors was expected to be affected by sequencing depth. When a handful of donors were compared, the shared fraction of clonotypes was about 5.4% for naive CD4, around 4% for naive CD8, more than 2% for memory CD4, and about 0.36% for memory CD8. Because the study included only a small number of donors, the genetic and exposure-history diversity represented was limited. Sampling was restricted to blood, and TCR repertoires in tissue are likely to differ from TCR repertoires in blood. Incomplete sequencing was indicated by rarefaction of sorted-subset datasets, despite the large sequencing depth.

TCR CDR3 regions were amplified from genomic DNA by multiplex PCR using the deep immunoSEQ assay. Extracted genomic DNA from each cell subset was distributed evenly across all wells of several immunoSEQ 96-well plates, and each plate was treated as a replicate. For sorted subsets, around 200 ng genomic DNA, equal to tens of thousands of T cell genomes, was loaded into each replicate PCR. Purified libraries were measured with a Qubit 3.0 fluorometer, size-checked on a Bioanalyzer 2100, and measured again with the KAPA Library Quantification kit. Every immunoSEQ 96-well plate was sequenced on a dedicated single-read 150-cycle Illumina NextSeq 550 flow cell. The authors processed their data as follows. Because the immunoSEQ output included only junctional sequences and no quality scores, the filtering could not be the same as the filtering used for full-length reads. To assign V/J genes and CDR3, sequences were annotated against IMGT germline references using PyIR, a Python wrapper for IgBLAST v1.9. Reads with weak V/J assignments (E-value above 1e-6), missing CDR3, stop codons, out-of-frame junctions, or ambiguous translated residues were removed. V3J clonotypes were defined as sequences sharing the same inferred V gene, J gene, and CDR3 amino acid sequence. Percentage overlap between repertoires was calculated by dividing the number of shared unique clonotypes by the size of the smaller repertoire. Repertoire richness was assessed with RTK rarefaction, the Chao1 estimator, and Recon v2.1 estimates of unobserved clonotypes. For all TCRbeta clonotypes obtained by the gDNA method from a few donors, generation probabilities were computed with OLGA. TCRdb mirrors the immuneACCESS table, restricted to in-frame sequences. Some clones are absent from its copies; in checked studies, under half trace to an unresolved V gene, and the reason for the others is unknown. The DNA gave D and trimming, while V, J and clone size come from that table. The sample table lists 1.6 million or so clones, more than 95% of them with a count of one. The ten largest clones take up roughly 1.1% of the sample.

With respect to this clone: This receptor's antigen is unknown. One base away there is no much larger clone; base qualities are not given.

Trimming takes 3 bases off V and 10 bases off J; junction bases not matched to a gene: 16. According to the germline V gene, CDR1 reads MDHEN and CDR2 reads SYDVKM. Including cysteine and phenylalanine, the CDR3 has 17 amino acids. The CDR3 DNA has 51 bases and is translated from base 1. Donors were healthy HIV-negative adults with no recently reported acute infections or vaccinations. Every donor was a Caucasian adult living in Nashville, Tennessee, USA. CD4+ T cells were enriched by magnetic negative selection; naive cells were then positively selected on CD45RA, and the negative fraction formed the memory subset. Blood was obtained by leukapheresis, after which PBMCs were separated by Ficoll-Histopaque density gradient centrifugation and cryopreserved in liquid nitrogen vapor phase. Purity and quantity of every magnetically sorted T cell population were checked by analytical flow cytometry. Genomic DNA was isolated from each sorted fraction and quantified by UV absorbance on a Nanodrop 2000c.

The clonotype comes from a young man in good health. Recombination connected TRBV28 to TRBJ2-1; TRBD2 matches 9 bases in the middle. Sequenced: naive CD4+ T cells sorted from blood. In light of the paper, this sample's cell subset or site label describes: CD45RA+ positively selected. Read as DNA, the sequence is TGTGCCAGCAGTTTGCGAGCGGGAGGAGGTCCGCGCGGCGAGCAGTTCTTC. This codes for CASSLRAGGGPRGEQFF.